The clone carrying this TCR beta chain was counted once. The entry originates in a study of cytomegalovirus exposure and HLA in healthy donors. V was shortened by 1 base and J by 5 bases, with 9 bases between the two germline ends. This CDR3 contains 13 residues. Germline loops: CDR1 SQVTM, CDR2 ANQGSEA. It was with 60 Vbeta and 13 Jbeta primers that the PCR ran. Measured with immunoSEQ multiplex PCR; TCRdb has only the in-frame clones, and not every one. The repertoire holds approximately 180,000 clones, with roughly four fifths as singletons. The TCR sequence derives from a young man in good health and CMV-seronegative. What was sequenced was PBMCs. The rearrangement uses TRBV29-1 and TRBJ1-5; no firm D call. The CDR3 DNA reads TGCAGCGTTGAAGGGGAGCCCTATCAGCCCCAGCATTTT. Its translation is CSVEGEPYQPQHF.